This T cell receptor (beta chain) comes out of a study of blood T cell repertoires in COVID-19. Sequencing used immunoSEQ multiplex PCR; TCRdb keeps in-frame clones, though not all of them. The data contain under 250,000 clones, about 82% of them seen just once; the ten biggest clones take up 5.5% to 6%. From germline, CDR1 is MNHEY and CDR2 SVGAGI. The germline V and J ends were trimmed by 2 bases and 3 bases, with 13 bases remaining between them. This CDR3 contains 15 residues. Sequencing used peripheral blood. This TCR derives from an elderly woman with COVID-19, enrolled during active disease. The V gene is TRBV6-5, the J gene TRBJ1-2, with a possible D match to TRBD1 (5 bases). In DNA form, the CDR3 reads TGTGCCAGCAGTTACAAGGTCGACAGCTACTATGGCTACACCTTC. Amino acids: CASSYKVDSYYGYTF.